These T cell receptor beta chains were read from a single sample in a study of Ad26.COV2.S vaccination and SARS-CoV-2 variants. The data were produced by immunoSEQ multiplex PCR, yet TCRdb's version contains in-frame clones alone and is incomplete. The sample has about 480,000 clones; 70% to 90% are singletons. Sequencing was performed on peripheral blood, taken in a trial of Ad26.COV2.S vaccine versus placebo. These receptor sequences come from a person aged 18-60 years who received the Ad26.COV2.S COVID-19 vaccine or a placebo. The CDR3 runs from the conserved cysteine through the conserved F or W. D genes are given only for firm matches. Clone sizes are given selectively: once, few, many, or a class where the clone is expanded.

CDR3 DNA: TGTGCCAGCAGTTACTGGCAGGGGAGGTCCTACGAGCAGTACTTC; CDR3 protein: CASSYWQGRSYEQYF; V gene: TRBV6-2/TRBV6-3; clone size: -; J gene: TRBJ2-7; D gene: -
CDR3 DNA: TGTGCCAGCAGACCCTTCCCTTCGAAGCAGCCCCAGCATTTT; CDR3 protein: CASRPFPSKQPQHF; V gene: TRBV28; clone size: -; J gene: TRBJ1-5; D gene: -
CDR3 DNA: TGTGCCAGCTCACCTCCGGTTACGGGAGTTTATCTGGAGCAGTACTTC; CDR3 protein: CASSPPVTGVYLEQYF; V gene: TRBV18; clone size: once; J gene: TRBJ2-7; D gene: -
CDR3 DNA: TGTGCCTGGAGTGAAGGGTACAATCAGCCCCAGCATTTT; CDR3 protein: CAWSEGYNQPQHF; V gene: TRBV30; clone size: -; J gene: TRBJ1-5; D gene: -
CDR3 DNA: TGTGCCAGCAGTCACTCACTAGCTCTTTCCGACGAGCAGTACTTC; CDR3 protein: CASSHSLALSDEQYF; V gene: TRBV6-5; clone size: -; J gene: TRBJ2-7; D gene: -
CDR3 DNA: TGTGCCAGCAGCTTCCTAGTTGCTGGGGAGCTGTTTTTT; CDR3 protein: CASSFLVAGELFF; V gene: TRBV14; clone size: -; J gene: TRBJ2-2; D gene: -
CDR3 DNA: TGCAGCGTTGGAGGCGTCAATGAGCAGTTCTTC; CDR3 protein: CSVGGVNEQFF; V gene: TRBV29-1; clone size: -; J gene: TRBJ2-1; D gene: -
CDR3 DNA: TGTGCCAGCAGTAAACTACAGGGGAATGGCTACACCTTC; CDR3 protein: CASSKLQGNGYTF; V gene: TRBV2; clone size: -; J gene: TRBJ1-2; D gene: TRBD1
CDR3 DNA: TGTGCCACCAGCAGAGATCGTGACTTAGCCTACAATGAGCAGTTCTTC; CDR3 protein: CATSRDRDLAYNEQFF; V gene: TRBV15; clone size: -; J gene: TRBJ2-1; D gene: -
CDR3 DNA: TGTGCCAGCAGGACCCGGAACACCGGGGAGCTGTTTTTT; CDR3 protein: CASRTRNTGELFF; V gene: TRBV6-5; clone size: -; J gene: TRBJ2-2; D gene: -
CDR3 DNA: TGTGCCAGCAGTTTATTCGAGGTCGGGGAGCTGTTTTTT; CDR3 protein: CASSLFEVGELFF; V gene: TRBV28; clone size: -; J gene: TRBJ2-2; D gene: -
CDR3 DNA: TGCGCCAGCAGCCAAGGCCCCACCCTTGGGGCAGGTTACTCCTACGAGCAGTACTTC; CDR3 protein: CASSQGPTLGAGYSYEQYF; V gene: TRBV4-3; clone size: -; J gene: TRBJ2-7; D gene: -
CDR3 DNA: TGCGCCAGCAGCCCGGGACATTCCTCGACTATTGGCTACACCTTC; CDR3 protein: CASSPGHSSTIGYTF; V gene: TRBV5-1; clone size: -; J gene: TRBJ1-2; D gene: -
CDR3 DNA: TGTCCCATGCGGTGTCCCGTGCTCCCGCCTGGGCAGTTCTTC; CDR3 protein: CPMRCPVLPPGQFF; V gene: TRBV4-2; clone size: -; J gene: TRBJ2-1; D gene: -
CDR3 DNA: TGTGCCAGTAGCCGGGACAGGGCGCGGAACTATGGCTACACCTTC; CDR3 protein: CASSRDRARNYGYTF; V gene: TRBV19; clone size: once; J gene: TRBJ1-2; D gene: TRBD1
CDR3 DNA: TGCGCCAGCAGCTCAGGGACCCTAGGTTCCTACGAGCAGTACTTC; CDR3 protein: CASSSGTLGSYEQYF; V gene: TRBV5-1; clone size: -; J gene: TRBJ2-7; D gene: -
CDR3 DNA: TGTGCCATCAGTGAGCCCGGGACAGGCCAAGAGACCCAGTACTTC; CDR3 protein: CAISEPGTGQETQYF; V gene: TRBV10-3; clone size: -; J gene: TRBJ2-5; D gene: TRBD1
CDR3 DNA: TGTGCCAGCAGTTACTCGACGCGCCCCGGCAGCCGCTACGAGCAGTACTTC; CDR3 protein: CASSYSTRPGSRYEQYF; V gene: TRBV6-2/TRBV6-3; clone size: -; J gene: TRBJ2-7; D gene: -
CDR3 DNA: TGTGCCAGTAGTATAGGGACGAATTCACCCCTCCACTTT; CDR3 protein: CASSIGTNSPLHF; V gene: TRBV19; clone size: -; J gene: TRBJ1-6; D gene: -
CDR3 DNA: TGTGCCAGCAGTCCCGGACGGAGCGGCTATGGCTACACCTTC; CDR3 protein: CASSPGRSGYGYTF; V gene: TRBV27; clone size: few; J gene: TRBJ1-2; D gene: -
CDR3 DNA: TGTGCCACCAGCAGAGAACGGGGTGGGTCGGCAAGCCGGGCTTTCTTT; CDR3 protein: CATSRERGGSASRAFF; V gene: TRBV15; clone size: -; J gene: TRBJ1-1; D gene: -
CDR3 DNA: TGTGCCAGCTCGACAGAAATAGCGGCTGAGCAGTTCTTC; CDR3 protein: CASSTEIAAEQFF; V gene: TRBV18; clone size: -; J gene: TRBJ2-1; D gene: -
CDR3 DNA: TGTGCCAGCAGTTTAATGGGAGTGGGAGAGCAGTACTTC; CDR3 protein: CASSLMGVGEQYF; V gene: TRBV12-3/TRBV12-4; clone size: -; J gene: TRBJ2-7; D gene: -
CDR3 DNA: TGTGCCGGACCGGGACAGGGCACAGATACGCAGTATTTT; CDR3 protein: CAGPGQGTDTQYF; V gene: TRBV2; clone size: -; J gene: TRBJ2-3; D gene: TRBD1
CDR3 DNA: TGTGCCAGCTCACCAGGACTAGCGGGCACAGATACGCAGTATTTT; CDR3 protein: CASSPGLAGTDTQYF; V gene: TRBV18; clone size: -; J gene: TRBJ2-3; D gene: TRBD2
CDR3 DNA: TGCAGTGCTAGTCACCCCTACGAAGGTCAGCCCCAGCATTTT; CDR3 protein: CSASHPYEGQPQHF; V gene: TRBV20-1; clone size: -; J gene: TRBJ1-5; D gene: -
CDR3 DNA: TGTGCCAGCTCTTCTAGCGCGAGCTCCTACAATGAGCAGTTCTTC; CDR3 protein: CASSSSASSYNEQFF; V gene: TRBV18; clone size: -; J gene: TRBJ2-1; D gene: -
CDR3 DNA: TGTGCCAGCAGCTTAGAGGGGAAATCGAGCTCCTACGAGCAGTACTTC; CDR3 protein: CASSLEGKSSSYEQYF; V gene: TRBV7-2; clone size: -; J gene: TRBJ2-7; D gene: -
CDR3 DNA: TGTGCCAGCAGCTCCCCTAGCCCCAATGAGCAGTTCTTC; CDR3 protein: CASSSPSPNEQFF; V gene: TRBV7-2; clone size: -; J gene: TRBJ2-1; D gene: -
CDR3 DNA: TGTGCCAGCAGAAAGAGGAGGCAGTGTCTAGCCAAAAACATTCAGTACTTC; CDR3 protein: CASRKRRQCLAKNIQYF; V gene: TRBV21-1; clone size: -; J gene: TRBJ2-4; D gene: -
CDR3 DNA: TGTGCCAGCAGCTTAGACTGGGGCGGCTACACCTTC; CDR3 protein: CASSLDWGGYTF; V gene: TRBV7-9; clone size: -; J gene: TRBJ1-2; D gene: -